Following are 29 T cell receptor beta chains from one sample sequenced in a study of blood T cell repertoires in COVID-19. Data came from immunoSEQ multiplex PCR; TCRdb stores just in-frame clones and leaves some out. Among about 330,000 clones, roughly 88% were seen once, and the ten largest hold about 4.7%. The sequenced sample consisted of PBMCs or T cells enriched from blood (not recorded which). All receptors derive from a man younger than 40 who had recovered from COVID-19.

This chain connects TRBV5-5 to TRBJ1-6; D is unresolved. CDR3 length: 15 amino acids. Trimming stripped 4 bases from V and 10 bases from J, with 18 bases between. Germline assignment: CDR1 SGHKS and CDR2 YYEKEE (reference sequence). CDR3 amino acids: CASSSQAAVESPLHF. In DNA, the CDR3 is TGTGCCAGCAGCAGCCAGGCCGCCGTAGAATCACCCCTCCACTTT.

The V gene is TRBV11-3, the J gene TRBJ1-1; 7 nucleotides line up with TRBD1. Germline values: CDR1 SGHNT, CDR2 YENEEA. V lost 3 bases to trimming and J lost 5 bases; unmatched junction nucleotides: 3. There are 13 residues in the CDR3. The DNA for the CDR3 is TGTGCCAGCAGCTTTGAGGGGGCGACTGAAGCTTTCTTT. Translated, it gives CASSFEGATEAFF.

The chain links TRBV28 to TRBJ2-7; D possibly corresponds to TRBD1 (7 bases). The V and J ends lost 7 bases and 1 base respectively, with 17 bases between them. Germline lookup yields CDR1 MDHEN and CDR2 SYDVKM. This CDR3 spans 15 amino acids. For the CDR3, the DNA is TGTGCCAGCACCCCACAGGCAGGGGGGTCCTACGAGCAGTACTTC. Protein sequence: CASTPQAGGSYEQYF.

This clone was recorded a few times. The V gene is TRBV30, the J gene TRBJ1-2; D ambiguous. The V end was cut by 1 base, the J end by 4 bases, with 7 bases between. This CDR3 contains 12 residues. From germline, CDR1 is GTSNPN and CDR2 SVGIG (reference sequence). The CDR3 is CAWSAYSYGYTF. Written as DNA, the CDR3 is TGTGCCTGGAGTGCGTACTCCTATGGCTACACCTTC.

The rearrangement uses TRBV11-2 and TRBJ2-7; the match to TRBD1 covers 7 bases. The CDR3 runs 17 residues. Germline CDR1 SGHAT, CDR2 FQNNGV. V lost 4 bases and J lost 6; bases outside the gene matches: 18. CDR3 bases: TGTGCCAGCAGCTCAGGGGGTGGGGACAGACGCCTCGGCGAGCAGTACTTC. It encodes CASSSGGGDRRLGEQYF.

The chain carries TRBV4-2 and TRBJ2-7, with D possibly being TRBD2 (6 bases). V lost 1 base and J lost 1, with 8 bases in between. CDR1 is LGHNA, CDR2 YNFKEQ, per germline. The CDR3 has 14 residues. The CDR3 nucleotides read TGTGCCAGCAGCCAAGTGGAGGGATCCTACGAGCAGTACTTC. This encodes CASSQVEGSYEQYF.

This clone was picked up one time. The chain is built from TRBV19 and TRBJ2-1, with 8 bases identical to TRBD1. This CDR3 contains 14 residues. Germline CDR1 LNHDA, CDR2 SQIVND (reference sequence). The J segment lost 7 bases and the V segment lost 7 bases, leaving 9 bases of the junction unmatched. The CDR3 spells CASNLAGGVNEQFF. Here the CDR3 DNA reads TGTGCCAGTAACCTAGCAGGGGGCGTGAATGAGCAGTTCTTC.

The chain links TRBV7-9 to TRBJ2-5; the match to TRBD2 covers 12 bases. The junction had 6 bases not matched to a gene; V was cut back by 5 bases and J by 2 bases. Germline V gives CDR1 SEHNR, CDR2 FQNEAQ (reference sequence). The CDR3 runs 16 residues. For the CDR3, the DNA is TGTGCCAGCAGCCCCCGACTAGCGGGGGAGCAAGAGACCCAGTACTTC. This translates into CASSPRLAGEQETQYF.

The chain joins TRBV28 to TRBJ1-4, with 8 bases that match TRBD1. This CDR3 is built from 12 residues. Germline trimming cut 11 bases from V and 8 bases from J; bases unmatched to any gene: 7. The germline CDR1 and CDR2 sequences are MDHEN and SYDVKM. The CDR3 DNA reads TGTGCCGTCAGGGGGCGCGGAGAAAAACTGTTTTTT. Amino acids: CAVRGRGEKLFF.

The V gene is TRBV10-1, the J gene TRBJ2-3; D might be TRBD2 (6 bases). Germline values: CDR1 WNHNN, CDR2 SYGVQD (reference sequence). V was shortened by 2 bases and J by 2 bases, with 8 bases between the two germline ends. The CDR3 contains 14 residues. CDR3 sequence (DNA): TGCGCCAGCAGTGAGAGCGGGCCCACAGATACGCAGTATTTT. It specifies CASSESGPTDTQYF.

A word on this clone: The sample contains more than one DNA sequence encoding this CDR3. The chain joins TRBV5-1 to TRBJ2-7; 9 nucleotides agree with TRBD2. The CDR3 has 14 amino acids. V trimming: 4 bases; J trimming: 4 bases; junction bases outside the gene matches: 6. Germline V lookup: CDR1 SGHRS, CDR2 YFSETQ. The DNA for the CDR3 is TGCGCCAGCAGCCTCGCTAGCGGGGATTACGAGCAGTACTTC. It specifies CASSLASGDYEQYF.

V gene TRBV11-2 combines with J gene TRBJ2-5; possibly TRBD2 for D (6 bases). The germline CDR1 and CDR2 sequences are SGHAT and FQNNGV. This CDR3 has 16 residues. The germline V and J ends were trimmed by 4 bases and 5 bases, with 20 bases remaining between them. CDR3 sequence reads: CASSSGVKVLGETQYF. Here the CDR3 DNA reads TGTGCCAGCAGCTCGGGGGTAAAGGTCCTCGGCGAGACCCAGTACTTC.

This rearrangement joins TRBV28 to TRBJ1-6; D gene ambiguous. Trimming took off 8 bases at V and 2 bases at J, with 10 bases between the two ends. This CDR3 spans 14 amino acids. Germline CDR1 is MDHEN and CDR2 is SYDVKM. CDR3 nucleotide sequence: TGTGCCAGCCTTCGGGTTACCTATAATTCACCCCTCCACTTT. It is translated as CASLRVTYNSPLHF. The full variable domain, in which reference TRBV28 and TRBJ1-6 provide the parts outside the CDR3, is DVKVTQSSRYLVKRTGEKVFLECVQDMDHENMFWYRQDPGLGLRLIYFSYDVKMKEKGDIPEGYSVSREKKERFSLILESASTNQTSMYLCASLRVTYNSPLHFGNGTRLTVT.

The rearrangement links TRBV3-1 (or the pseudogene TRBV3-2) to TRBJ1-3; no firm D call. Trimming left V 0 bases short and J 0 bases short, with 9 bases between. Germline V gives CDR1 LGHDT, CDR2 YNNKEL (reference sequence). The CDR3 is made up of 16 amino acids. The CDR3 region has the DNA TGTGCCAGCAGCCAAGAGGGCAGAACCTCTGGAAACACCATATATTTT. The encoded protein is CASSQEGRTSGNTIYF.

The V call is TRBV4-1, the J call TRBJ1-5; D is ambiguous. The V and J ends lost 0 bases and 1 base respectively, with 13 bases between them. The CDR3 spans 17 residues. CDR1 and CDR2 (germline): MGHRA, YSYEKL. The CDR3 loop is CASSQDPTPESNQPQHF. As DNA, the CDR3 is TGCGCCAGCAGCCAAGACCCCACCCCAGAAAGCAATCAGCCCCAGCATTTT.

The rearrangement links TRBV27 to TRBJ2-2; D is perhaps TRBD1 (6 bases). Germline V lookup: CDR1 MNHEY, CDR2 SMNVEV (reference sequence). The CDR3 sequence is 16 residues long. V lost 9 bases to trimming and J lost 2 bases, with 19 bases between them. The CDR3: CASHPPGHYNTGELFF. The CDR3 DNA reads as TGTGCCAGTCATCCTCCGGGACACTACAACACCGGGGAGCTGTTTTTT.

V usage is TRBV27 and J usage is TRBJ1-4, with D possibly TRBD1 on 5 matching bases. In germline, CDR1 is MNHEY, CDR2 SMNVEV (reference sequence). The CDR3 runs 14 residues. The V end was cut by 2 bases, the J end by 3 bases, with 7 bases between. This CDR3 reads CASSLRGANEKLFF. The CDR3 nucleotides read TGTGCCAGCAGTTTACGGGGGGCTAATGAAAAACTGTTTTTT.

This clone was counted between two and nine times. The V and J genes are TRBV29-1 and TRBJ1-2; 9 nucleotides align to TRBD1. The CDR3 runs to 14 residues. With V trimmed by 2 bases and J by 6 bases, 7 bases remained unmatched. CDR1 and CDR2 (germline): SQVTM, ANQGSEA. Here the CDR3 reads CSVERGQGSHGYTF. In nucleotides, the CDR3 is TGCAGCGTTGAAAGGGGACAGGGTTCGCATGGCTACACCTTC.

The chain joins TRBV29-1 to TRBJ2-7; TRBD1 might be the D (6 bases). Germline values: CDR1 SQVTM, CDR2 ANQGSEA. The CDR3 covers 14 residues. V was cut by 4 bases and J by 3 bases, with 16 bases left in between. The CDR3 DNA reads TGCAGCGTTGGTGAGGGACAAAGGGACTACGAGCAGTACTTC. This translates into CSVGEGQRDYEQYF.

This clone was seen a handful of times. The rearrangement joins TRBV11-2 to TRBJ1-3, with D unclear. Trimming took off 3 bases at V and 11 bases at J, with 14 bases between the two ends. Germline V lookup: CDR1 SGHAT, CDR2 FQNNGV. The CDR3 has 13 amino acids. The CDR3 region is CASSLLLGGSIYF. As DNA, the CDR3 is TGTGCCAGCAGCTTGCTTTTAGGAGGGTCCATATATTTT.

The chain combines TRBV18 with TRBJ2-1, with a possible D match to TRBD1 (6 bases). The V gene's germline CDR1 is KGHSH and CDR2 LQKENI. CDR3 length equals 13 residues. The V end lost 3 bases, the J end lost 7 bases, and 10 bases lay between the germline ends. The CDR3 sequence is CASSPGARNEQFF. The CDR3 DNA reads as TGTGCCAGCTCACCGGGGGCCAGGAATGAGCAGTTCTTC.

V is TRBV4-1 and J is TRBJ1-1; D unresolved. The CDR3 spans 15 residues. Germline V gene sequence: CDR1 MGHRA, CDR2 YSYEKL. V lost 4 bases, J lost 1 base, and 13 bases lay in between. The CDR3 DNA follows: TGCGCCAGCAGCCGCACAACCGAGGGGAACACTGAAGCTTTCTTT. Its protein is CASSRTTEGNTEAFF.

V gene TRBV11-1 combines with J gene TRBJ2-1, with 9 positions matching TRBD2. Germline CDR1 reads SGHAT; CDR2 reads FQDESV (reference sequence). V gave up 5 bases and J gave up 5 bases; unmatched junction bases: 4. The CDR3 length is 14 residues. The CDR3 loop is CASSPGTSHNEQFF. DNA of the CDR3: TGTGCCAGCAGCCCTGGGACTAGCCACAATGAGCAGTTCTTC.

The chain is built from TRBV18 and TRBJ2-7; 8 nucleotides align to TRBD2. The CDR3 runs 14 residues. V was clipped by 4 bases and J by 6 bases; unmatched bases: 8. CDR1 KGHSH and CDR2 LQKENI come from the germline V gene. CDR3 nucleotide sequence: TGTGCCAGCTCACTTAGCGGGGCCCCACTCGAGCAGTACTTC. As protein: CASSLSGAPLEQYF.

The J gene is TRBJ2-1, the V gene TRBV7-3; D may be TRBD2 (7 bases). Trimming removed 4 bases from V and 1 base from J, with 11 bases in between. Germline V gives CDR1 SGHTA, CDR2 FQGTGA. The length of the CDR3 is 15 residues. This chain's CDR3 is CASSSRGPSYNEQFF. As DNA, the CDR3 is TGTGCCAGCAGCTCGCGGGGGCCTTCCTACAATGAGCAGTTCTTC.

The chain carries TRBV29-1 and TRBJ1-2; 9 bases are shared with TRBD1. V lost 7 bases and J lost 6; bases outside the gene matches: 9. This CDR3 has 13 residues. Germline V lookup: CDR1 SQVTM, CDR2 ANQGSEA. CDR3 nucleotides: TGCAGCGCTACCGGGACAGGGTCCAATGGCTACACCTTC. It translates to CSATGTGSNGYTF.

The chain couples TRBV9 to TRBJ1-4; weak D call: TRBD1 (5 bases). The CDR3 length is 14 residues. With 4 bases removed from V and 4 bases from J, the gap between germline ends came to 11 bases. Germline assignment: CDR1 SGDLS and CDR2 YYNGEE. CDR3 nucleotides: TGTGCCAGCAGCCGCGGACACTTTAATGAAAAACTGTTTTTT. Protein product: CASSRGHFNEKLFF.

The rearrangement links TRBV6-9 to TRBJ2-4; D gene ambiguous. V lost 11 bases, J lost 8 bases, and 7 bases lay in between. CDR3 length equals 9 residues. Per the germline V gene, CDR1 is MNHGY and CDR2 is SVAAGI. In DNA form, the CDR3 reads TGTGCCCGCCGGGACATTCAGTACTTC. This gives the protein CARRDIQYF.

The J gene is TRBJ2-1, the V gene TRBV12-3 or TRBV12-4; a weak D match, TRBD1 (5 bases). Trimming pared 3 bases from V and 8 bases from J, leaving 5 bases between. The CDR3 length is 11 residues. CDR3 region: CASSFRDEQFF. The CDR3 DNA is TGTGCCAGCAGTTTCAGGGATGAGCAGTTCTTC.